This TCR beta chain is drawn from a study of blood T cell repertoires in COVID-19. Original methodology: Estimates of nucleated cell counts were drawn from the amplification of reference gene primers. Repertoires were generated with immunoSEQ multiplex PCR, while TCRdb's copy carries only in-frame clones and drops some. The V and J calls and clone size were taken over from that table, and D and trimming were inferred from the DNA. Here the sample spans about 260,000 clones, 75% to 95% being singletons. Germline V gene sequence: CDR1 SGHTA, CDR2 FQGNSA. CDR3 length equals 14 residues. Trimming removed 8 bases at V and 7 bases at J, with 21 bases between.

The sample taken for sequencing was peripheral blood. The rearrangement uses TRBV7-2 and TRBJ2-7, with D possibly being TRBD1 (6 bases). The receptor was isolated from a young adult with COVID-19, enrolled during active disease. The CDR3 coding sequence is TGTGCCAGCCGGCCCCAGGGGTCGGGGTGGGAGCAGTACTTC. As protein: CASRPQGSGWEQYF.